The 4 T cell receptor beta chains given below trace back to one sample, sequenced in a study of T-cell memory formation after mild COVID-19 (dated by TCRdb to the early 2020s). To prepare the library, 5' RACE was applied. TCRdb names Illumina NovaSeq 6000 as the instrument used. TCRdb's own reprocessing of the public reads used fastp at Q25 and MiXCR and kept productive beta chains. One record per CDR3 amino acid sequence lists the most common genes and DNA. This sample gives tens of thousands of distinct CDR3 sequences in total; more than 10% of them show up just once. The top ten clonotypes cover around 27% of the sample. Material: PBMCs or a T cell subset sorted from them (not recorded which). These receptor sequences come from an adult woman who had mild COVID-19 (a few samples of this study predate the infection). The sample titles of this study are shuffled in the database, so cell type and time point are left out; the donor was told from shared clones.

The V call is TRBV4-1, the J call TRBJ1-2; D remains ambiguous. With 4 bases removed from V and 6 bases from J, the gap between germline ends came to 12 bases. CDR1 is MGHRA and CDR2 is YSYEKL in the germline V gene. The CDR3 runs 13 residues. The CDR3 coding sequence is TGCGCCAGCAGCCCGGATCATCGGGATGGCTACACCTTC. As protein: CASSPDHRDGYTF.

V is TRBV7-6 and J is TRBJ2-1; D uncertain. V was shortened by 1 base and J by 1 base, with 14 bases between the two germline ends. CDR1 is SGHVS and CDR2 is FNYEAQ in the germline V gene. This CDR3 spans 17 amino acids. The CDR3: CASSLGVPQNSYNEQFF. For the CDR3, the DNA is TGTGCCAGCAGCTTAGGGGTCCCGCAGAATTCCTACAATGAGCAGTTCTTC.

This clonotype was seen a few times. The genes are TRBV27 and TRBJ2-1; possibly TRBD1 for D (5 bases). V was clipped by 5 bases and J by 3 bases, with 8 bases between them. CDR1 and CDR2 from the germline V gene are MNHEY and SMNVEV (reference sequence). This CDR3 contains 13 residues. The CDR3 loop is CASSTTVYNEQFF. For the CDR3, the DNA is TGTGCCAGCAGTACGACAGTCTACAATGAGCAGTTCTTC.

The chain is built from TRBV5-1 and TRBJ1-4; 8 nucleotides match TRBD1. The CDR3 runs to 14 residues. CDR1 and CDR2 (germline): SGHRS, YFSETQ. V lost 4 bases to trimming and J lost 5 bases; unmatched junction nucleotides: 4. The CDR3 is CASSPGTGNEKLFF. CDR3 bases: TGCGCCAGCAGCCCCGGGACAGGAAATGAAAAACTGTTTTTT.